Shown below are 31 T cell receptor beta chains from a single sample sequenced in a study of blood T cell repertoires in COVID-19. Repertoires were generated with immunoSEQ multiplex PCR, while TCRdb's copy carries only in-frame clones and drops some. The sample has 150,000 to 200,000 clones; 87% are singletons. Sequenced material: peripheral blood. The origin of the receptors is a human donor in a cohort sampled during active COVID-19.

The gene calls are TRBV5-1 and TRBJ1-3, with D unresolved. The CDR3 length is 13 residues. With 1 base removed from V and 8 bases from J, the gap between germline ends came to 10 bases. Germline CDR1 is SGHRS and CDR2 is YFSETQ. The chain's CDR3 is CASSLRPEDTIYF. The CDR3 DNA reads TGCGCCAGCAGCTTGCGGCCGGAGGACACCATATATTTT.

The chain links TRBV4-1 to TRBJ1-1; 7 bases align to TRBD1. This CDR3 spans 15 amino acids. V dropped 2 bases and J dropped 3; count of bases not matched to a gene: 6. Looked up from germline, CDR1 is MGHRA and CDR2 is YSYEKL. DNA for the CDR3: TGCGCCAGCAGCCAAATCGGGACAGCGGACACTGAAGCTTTCTTT. Amino acid sequence: CASSQIGTADTEAFF.

The rearrangement joins TRBV27 to TRBJ1-2, with 7 bases fitting TRBD1. The J segment lost 2 bases and the V segment lost 1 base, leaving 4 bases of the junction unmatched. The length of the CDR3 is 15 residues. Germline values: CDR1 MNHEY, CDR2 SMNVEV (reference sequence). The CDR3 DNA is TGTGCCAGCAGTTTATTGGGGGGACAGAACTATGGCTACACCTTC. Its translation is CASSLLGGQNYGYTF.

In this sample, this clone turned up a few times. The chain joins TRBV1 to TRBJ1-5; no DNA check was done on the table's D call, TRBD1. TRBV1 is reported as a pseudogene. This CDR3 has 15 residues. CDR3 in amino acids: CTSSQDNRVHQPQHF. In DNA form, the CDR3 reads TGCACCAGCAGCCAAGATAACAGGGTGCATCAGCCCCAGCATTTT.

The rearrangement joins TRBV14 to TRBJ2-1; 11 bases fit TRBD2. The CDR3 totals 13 residues. The V gene end was trimmed by 4 bases and the J gene end by 12 bases; junction bases not matched to a gene: 5. Germline CDR1 is SGHDN and CDR2 is FVKESK. The chain's CDR3 is CASSLPSGRPQFF. DNA for the CDR3: TGTGCCAGCAGCCTTCCTAGCGGGAGGCCGCAGTTCTTC.

V and J are TRBV13 and TRBJ1-1, with D possibly matching TRBD1 (5 bases). The CDR3 sequence is 13 residues long. V dropped 3 bases and J dropped 5 bases, with 10 bases sitting between them. Germline CDR1 PRHDT, CDR2 FYEKMQ (reference sequence). The CDR3 is CASSFRVGTEAFF. The CDR3 region has the DNA TGTGCCAGCAGCTTCAGGGTAGGTACTGAAGCTTTCTTT.

The gene calls are TRBV9 and TRBJ2-5; D might be TRBD2 (6 bases). This CDR3 is built from 15 residues. V was pared by 0 bases and J by 5 bases, with 14 bases between. Germline loops: CDR1 SGDLS, CDR2 YYNGEE. In nucleotides, the CDR3 is TGTGCCAGCAGCGTAGGGGTGGGAGGTTTGGAGACCCAGTACTTC. Translated, it gives CASSVGVGGLETQYF.

The chain employs TRBV5-1 and TRBJ1-1, with D perhaps TRBD1 (5 bases). Looked up from germline, CDR1 is SGHRS and CDR2 is YFSETQ. V shed 0 bases and J shed 1 base, with 13 bases lying between them. This CDR3 has 16 amino acids. DNA of the CDR3: TGCGCCAGCAGCTTGGACGGGGGTTGGTCGAACACTGAAGCTTTCTTT. This translates into CASSLDGGWSNTEAFF.

V gene TRBV7-9 combines with J gene TRBJ2-6; TRBD2 might be the D (5 bases). The CDR3 is made up of 17 amino acids. Germline-derived CDR1 and CDR2 are SEHNR and FQNEAQ (reference sequence). V dropped 3 bases and J dropped 2 bases, with 14 bases sitting between them. CDR3 nucleotide sequence: TGTGCCAGCAGCTTGGGCTCGGGGTTCACTGGGGCCAACGTCCTGACTTTC. Translating gives CASSLGSGFTGANVLTF.

The DNA of the CDR3 is TGTGCCAGCGCAGGCGGGGGACTACAAGAGACCCAGTACTTC. As protein: CASAGGGLQETQYF. The chain uses TRBV6-6 and TRBJ2-5; TRBD2 matches at 7 bases. This CDR3 spans 14 amino acids. CDR1 MNHNY and CDR2 SVGAGI come from the germline V gene (reference sequence). The ends lost 8 bases at V and 2 bases at J; junction bases unmatched: 8.

A single count supports this clone. This chain uses TRBV4-1 with TRBJ2-3, with D unclear. Between the trimmed V and J ends, which lost 4 bases and 0 bases, there was a span of 8 bases. The CDR3 is made up of 14 amino acids. Germline CDR1 is MGHRA and CDR2 is YSYEKL. As DNA, the CDR3 is TGCGCCAGCAGCCGCCGACTTAGCACAGATACGCAGTATTTT. This gives the protein CASSRRLSTDTQYF.

The chain combines TRBV28 with TRBJ2-7, with TRBD2 as a possible D gene (5 bases). The length of the CDR3 is 14 residues. Looked up from germline, CDR1 is MDHEN and CDR2 is SYDVKM. With 2 bases removed from V and 7 bases from J, the gap between germline ends came to 15 bases. The CDR3 DNA sequence: TGTGCCAGCAGTTTAGAGGGCAGGTCGTGGGAGCAGTACTTC. It specifies CASSLEGRSWEQYF.

The genes are TRBV19 and TRBJ1-1, with 7 bases lining up with TRBD1. The CDR3 runs to 15 residues. CDR1 and CDR2 (germline): LNHDA, SQIVND (reference sequence). V lost 1 base and J lost 9; bases outside the gene matches: 11. The CDR3 spells CASSIGRDSSHQAFF. The CDR3, as DNA: TGTGCCAGTAGTATAGGGCGGGACAGCTCCCACCAAGCTTTCTTT.

The gene calls are TRBV6-5 and TRBJ2-1; tentative D call: TRBD2 (6 bases). This CDR3 has 15 amino acids. The V end lost 7 bases, the J end lost 4 bases, and 17 bases lay between the germline ends. Germline loops: CDR1 MNHEY, CDR2 SVGAGI. The CDR3 loop is CASIRGRGTYNEQFF. The CDR3 DNA reads TGTGCCAGCATAAGAGGGCGGGGAACTTACAATGAGCAGTTCTTC.

J is TRBJ2-7 and V is TRBV5-8; D is possibly TRBD1 (6 bases). This CDR3 contains 14 residues. Germline V gene data show CDR1 as SGHTS and CDR2 as YDEGEE. Trimming took 4 bases from V and 0 from J, leaving 11 bases between them. Written as DNA, the CDR3 is TGTGCCAGCAGCGGAACGACAGGCTCCTACGAGCAGTACTTC. Its protein is CASSGTTGSYEQYF.

The V and J genes are TRBV7-3 and TRBJ2-7; TRBD1 agrees at 8 bases. CDR1 is SGHTA and CDR2 is FQGTGA in the germline V gene. J gave up 4 bases and V 4 bases, and 6 bases lay outside the gene matches. The CDR3 is made up of 14 amino acids. CDR3 DNA sequence: TGTGCCAGCAGCTCGGACAGGGATGGATACGAGCAGTACTTC. Translated: CASSSDRDGYEQYF.

The rearrangement joins TRBV19 to TRBJ1-2; TRBD1 is a possible D gene (5 bases). The CDR3 is 13 amino acids. Germline V gene data show CDR1 as LNHDA and CDR2 as SQIVND (reference sequence). The germline V and J ends were trimmed by 5 bases and 5 bases, with 12 bases remaining between them. CDR3 in DNA: TGTGCCAGTAGTGGGCAGGGCGGTTATGGCTACACCTTC. Translated: CASSGQGGYGYTF. Filled out from reference TRBV19 and TRBJ1-2, the complete variable domain reads DGGITQSPKYLFRKEGQNVTLSCEQNLNHDAMYWYRQDPGQGLRLIYYSQIVNDFQKGDIAEGYSVSREKKESFPLTVTSAQKNPTAFYLCASSGQGGYGYTFGSGTRLTVV.

This chain links TRBV29-1 with TRBJ2-2; tentative D call: TRBD2 (5 bases). V lost 3 bases and J lost 1, with 9 bases in between. There are 14 residues in the CDR3. CDR1 SQVTM and CDR2 ANQGSEA come from the germline V gene. CDR3 residues: CSVEEGLNTGELFF. For the CDR3, the DNA is TGCAGCGTTGAGGAAGGACTGAACACCGGGGAGCTGTTTTTT.

The genes are TRBV30 and TRBJ1-2; D is perhaps TRBD1 (6 bases). Germline values: CDR1 GTSNPN, CDR2 SVGIG (reference sequence). Trimming pared 3 bases from V and 0 bases from J, leaving 11 bases between. The CDR3 has 14 residues. CDR3 in amino acids: CAWRNAGANYGYTF. The CDR3, as DNA: TGTGCCTGGAGGAATGCAGGGGCTAACTATGGCTACACCTTC.

The V and J genes are TRBV27 and TRBJ2-7; 9 positions agree with TRBD1. Germline V CDR1 and CDR2: MNHEY, SMNVEV (reference sequence). This CDR3 has 15 residues. V lost 8 bases and J lost 5; bases outside the gene matches: 13. The CDR3 region is CASATPGQGLDEQYF. The CDR3 DNA reads as TGTGCCAGCGCTACACCGGGACAGGGCTTAGACGAGCAGTACTTC.

CDR3 sequence (DNA): TGTGCCAGCAGTGAAGCCCGGGACAGGACCAACGCCTATGGCTACACCTTC. The encoded protein is CASSEARDRTNAYGYTF. The chain is built from TRBV2 and TRBJ1-2; TRBD1 agrees at 8 bases. There are 17 residues in the CDR3. Germline CDR1 is SNHLY and CDR2 is FYNNEI. The trim removed 0 bases at V and 4 bases at J, leaving 10 bases unmatched. The variable domain in full, completed from reference TRBV2 and TRBJ1-2, reads EPEVTQTPSHQVTQMGQEVILRCVPISNHLYFYWYRQILGQKVEFLVSFYNNEISEKSEIFDDQFSVERPDGSNFTLKIRSTKLEDSAMYFCASSEARDRTNAYGYTFGSGTRLTVV.

The chain combines TRBV28 with TRBJ1-4, with a possible D match to TRBD1 (6 bases). The CDR3 has 15 residues. The germline gives CDR1 MDHEN, CDR2 SYDVKM. V was cut by 6 bases and J by 3 bases, with 14 bases left in between. CDR3 in amino acids: CASRRRGGSNEKLFF. The DNA for the CDR3 is TGTGCCAGCAGACGGAGGGGGGGGTCTAATGAAAAACTGTTTTTT.

This clone appeared a few times. The chain is built from TRBV20-1 and TRBJ2-3, with a possible D match to TRBD2 (6 bases). V was pared by 6 bases and J by 3 bases, with 7 bases between. CDR3 length equals 11 residues. Germline lookup yields CDR1 DFQATT and CDR2 SNEGSKA (reference sequence). CDR3: CSAAGTDTQYF. The CDR3 DNA reads as TGCAGTGCGGCGGGAACAGATACGCAGTATTTT.

The V gene is TRBV5-6, the J gene TRBJ2-1, with D tentatively TRBD1 (5 bases). Germline CDR1 is SGHDT and CDR2 is YYEEEE. V was shortened by 1 base and J by 8 bases, with 16 bases between the two germline ends. The CDR3 is 15 amino acids. CDR3 DNA: TGTGCCAGCAGCTTGTGGGGCACGATATCGGATGAGCAGTTCTTC. It translates to CASSLWGTISDEQFF.

This sequence joins TRBV5-1 and TRBJ2-3; possibly TRBD1 for D (6 bases). CDR3 length equals 15 residues. Germline V gives CDR1 SGHRS, CDR2 YFSETQ. The germline V and J ends were trimmed by 2 bases and 2 bases, with 12 bases remaining between them. The CDR3 region is CASSFDRPPTDTQYF. CDR3 DNA sequence: TGCGCCAGCAGCTTTGACAGGCCCCCCACAGATACGCAGTATTTT.

V usage is TRBV14 and J usage is TRBJ2-7, with TRBD2 matching 9 bases. The CDR3 contains 15 residues. V gave up 1 base and J gave up 3 bases; unmatched junction bases: 4. CDR1 is SGHDN, CDR2 FVKESK, per germline. The CDR3 sequence is CASSQGNSGGYEQYF. The CDR3 DNA sequence: TGTGCCAGCAGCCAAGGGAATAGCGGGGGCTACGAGCAGTACTTC. Full variable domain (outside the CDR3, taken from reference TRBV14 and TRBJ2-7): EAGVTQFPSHSVIEKGQTVTLRCDPISGHDNLYWYRRVMGKEIKFLLHFVKESKQDESGMPNNRFLAERTGGTYSTLKVQPAELEDSGVYFCASSQGNSGGYEQYFGPGTRLTVT.

The chain combines TRBV19 with TRBJ2-3; 11 bases are a match to TRBD2. With V trimmed by 2 bases and J by 4 bases, 5 bases remained unmatched. Germline CDR1 reads LNHDA; CDR2 reads SQIVND (reference sequence). CDR3 length: 16 amino acids. CDR3 coding DNA: TGTGCCAGTAGTATAAGCGCGGGACTAGCGGCAGATACGCAGTATTTT. This translates into CASSISAGLAADTQYF.

The chain links TRBV24-1 to TRBJ2-5; D is perhaps TRBD2 (5 bases). The CDR3 is made up of 15 amino acids. The V end was cut by 3 bases, the J end by 5 bases, with 15 bases between. Germline CDR1 is KGHDR and CDR2 is SFDVKD. The DNA of the CDR3 is TGTGCCACCAGTGATAGGAGGCCCGGTTCGGAGACCCAGTACTTC. Amino acid sequence: CATSDRRPGSETQYF.

In nucleotides, the CDR3 is TGTGCCAGCAGGATGACAGGGGCCTCCTACGAGCAGTACTTC. It codes for CASRMTGASYEQYF. The J gene is TRBJ2-7, the V gene TRBV2, with TRBD1 identical over 8 bases. Germline-derived CDR1 and CDR2 are SNHLY and FYNNEI. The CDR3 totals 14 residues. V dropped 6 bases and J dropped 0; count of bases not matched to a gene: 4.

The gene calls are TRBV2 and TRBJ1-4; 10 nucleotides agree with TRBD1. With V trimmed by 6 bases and J by 5 bases, 6 bases remained unmatched. Germline-derived CDR1 and CDR2 are SNHLY and FYNNEI. This CDR3 comprises 15 residues. CDR3 nucleotides: TGTGCCAGCAGAGGCAAGGGACAGGGGAATGAAAAACTGTTTTTT. This sequence encodes CASRGKGQGNEKLFF.

In its sample, this clone was seen once. The V gene is TRBV28, the J gene TRBJ1-1; weak D call: TRBD1 (5 bases). CDR1 is MDHEN and CDR2 is SYDVKM in the germline V gene. CDR3 length: 14 amino acids. V lost 4 bases and J 6 bases, leaving 15 bases between the germline ends. As DNA, the CDR3 is TGTGCCAGCAGTTCCGGGGGAGTTAGTTCTGAAGCTTTCTTT. Residues: CASSSGGVSSEAFF.